This TCR beta chain was obtained from a study of OX40 agonist ivuxolimab in advanced cancers. Trimming cost V 4 bases and J 3 bases, with 9 bases left between them. The CDR3 has 12 amino acids. Germline V gives CDR1 SQVTM, CDR2 ANQGSEA. Findings and limits, study-wide: Clonal expansion by week 6 occurred in CD4+ and CD8+ blood T cells (at 0.1 to 3.0 mg/kg).

Profiled with immunoSEQ multiplex PCR; TCRdb holds only in-frame clones, not every one. The data hold 30,000 to 40,000 clones, with roughly 87% observed a single time. In regard to this clone: The antigen remains unidentified.

With baseline, cycle 4 day 1, and cycle 7 day 1 as timepoints, blood was sampled. This sequence joins TRBV29-1 and TRBJ1-2; D may be TRBD1 (5 bases). This material consisted of CD4+ or CD8+ T cells sorted from blood, taken in a trial of the OX40 agonist ivuxolimab. The receptor comes from an adult with an advanced solid tumor such as melanoma, head and neck, liver or kidney cancer. The CDR3 DNA is TGCAGCGTTGTAGGGGCGGACTATGGCTACACCTTC. Translated: CSVVGADYGYTF.